Presented here are 32 T cell receptor beta chains from one specimen sequenced in a study of T cells in Graves' hyperthyroidism and ophthalmopathy. TCR beta CDR3 regions were amplified from RNA. The study used the HTBI primer set for a first-round RT-PCR of the TCR CDR3. A single record per CDR3 protein comes from TCRdb applying MiXCR to the multiplex PCR reads. The sample includes under 400,000 distinct CDR3 sequences, 21% of them seen just once. Sequenced sample: blood. The source of these receptors is a woman in her 50s with Graves' hyperthyroidism.

This clonotype was detected only a few times. The chain combines TRBV5-1 with TRBJ2-5; TRBD1 agrees at 7 bases. CDR3 length equals 16 residues. Losses at the gene ends were 0 bases for V and 6 bases for J; bases not matched to a gene: 11. CDR1 is SGHRS and CDR2 is YFSETQ in the germline V gene. In nucleotides, the CDR3 is TGCGCCAGCAGCTTGGTGGTAGGGGGCCGTGGACAGACCCAGTACTTC. It yields the protein CASSLVVGGRGQTQYF. The full variable domain, completed using reference TRBV5-1 and TRBJ2-5, is KAGVTQTPRYLIKTRGQQVTLSCSPISGHRSVSWYQQTPGQGLQFLFEYFSETQRNKGNFPGRFSGRQFSNSRSEMNVSTLELGDSALYLCASSLVVGGRGQTQYFGPGTRLLVL.

The rearrangement joins TRBV5-8 to TRBJ2-1, with D possibly being TRBD2 (7 bases). With 0 bases removed from V and 6 bases from J, the gap between germline ends came to 13 bases. This CDR3 is 15 amino acids long. Germline-derived CDR1 and CDR2 are SGHTS and YDEGEE. For the CDR3, the DNA is TGTGCCAGCAGCTTGGTATGGGGGGGCGGCAATGAGCAGTTCTTC. This sequence encodes CASSLVWGGGNEQFF.

Only a few counts were recorded for this clonotype. The chain uses TRBV27 and TRBJ2-5; 11 bases are a match to TRBD1. There are 15 residues in the CDR3. V lost 3 bases, J lost 6 bases, and 6 bases stayed unmatched. From germline, CDR1 is MNHEY and CDR2 SMNVEV (reference sequence). Written as DNA, the CDR3 is TGTGCCAGCAGTTTCGGGACAGGGGGTAAGAAGACCCAGTACTTC. Translating it yields CASSFGTGGKKTQYF.

A few counts support this clonotype. Compared with germline, one end of the junction differs, possibly owing to a read error. This sequence joins TRBV6-1 and TRBJ2-5; no firm D call. This CDR3 contains 13 residues. The V gene's germline CDR1 is MNHNS and CDR2 SASEGT. CDR3: CASREEWQETQYF. As DNA, the CDR3 is TGTGCCAGCAGAGAAGAGTGGCAAGAGACCCAGTACTTC.

This clonotype was seen many times. This chain uses TRBV18 with TRBJ2-3; D is uncertain. The CDR3 runs 13 residues. The germline CDR1 and CDR2 sequences are KGHSH and LQKENI. Trimming cost V 0 bases and J 6 bases, with 7 bases left between them. The CDR3: CASSPPLWDTQYF. CDR3 bases: TGTGCCAGCTCACCACCCCTTTGGGATACGCAGTATTTT.

This clonotype showed up just a few times. V is TRBV30 and J is TRBJ1-6, with TRBD1 matching over 11 bases. In germline, CDR1 is GTSNPN, CDR2 SVGIG (reference sequence). This CDR3 is built from 16 residues. The trim removed 0 bases at V and 6 bases at J, leaving 4 bases unmatched. DNA for the CDR3: TGTGCCTGGAGTGTACCAGGGACAGGGGGTAATTCACCCCTCCACTTT. Translation gives CAWSVPGTGGNSPLHF. Full variable domain (missing parts from reference TRBV30 and TRBJ1-6): SQTIHQWPATLVQPVGSPLSLECTVEGTSNPNLYWYRQAAGRGLQLLFYSVGIGQISSEVPQNLSASRPQDRQFILSSKKLLLSDSGFYLCAWSVPGTGGNSPLHFGNGTRLTVT.

This clonotype was detected ten times or more. The J gene is TRBJ1-1, the V gene TRBV12-5; 7 bases align to TRBD1. The junction had 9 bases not matched to a gene; V was cut back by 7 bases and J by 7 bases. CDR1 is LGHNT and CDR2 is FRNRAP in the germline V gene. CDR3 length: 13 residues. CDR3 loop: CASAKDRALEAFF. The CDR3, as DNA: TGTGCTAGTGCAAAAGACAGGGCTCTTGAAGCTTTCTTT.

This clonotype came up many times. DNA of the CDR3: TGTGCCAGCAGTGGGGTTACTAGCGGGAGAGACAATGAGCAGTTCTTC. The encoded protein is CASSGVTSGRDNEQFF. The chain couples TRBV28 to TRBJ2-1; the match to TRBD2 covers 11 bases. Per the germline V gene, CDR1 is MDHEN and CDR2 is SYDVKM. V shed 5 bases and J 5 bases; nucleotides not matched to a gene: 8. This CDR3 comprises 16 residues.

This clonotype was picked up many times. The chain has TRBV27 and TRBJ1-5; D might be TRBD1 (6 bases). The CDR3 spans 16 residues. Germline assignment: CDR1 MNHEY and CDR2 SMNVEV (reference sequence). V lost 5 bases and J 1 base, leaving 15 bases between the germline ends. CDR3 amino acids: CASSIRPGASNQPQHF. The CDR3 DNA sequence: TGTGCCAGCAGTATACGACCAGGGGCAAGCAATCAGCCCCAGCATTTT.

This clonotype was seen a handful of times. The CDR3 DNA is TGTGCCAGCAGCCAAGGGACGGAGAGCACAGATACGCAGTATTTT. This gives the protein CASSQGTESTDTQYF. This chain uses TRBV14 with TRBJ2-3, with unresolved D. Trimming cost V 1 base and J 0 bases, with 8 bases left between them. Germline CDR1 SGHDN, CDR2 FVKESK. This CDR3 has 15 residues. The full variable domain, rest sourced from reference TRBV14 and TRBJ2-3, is EAGVTQFPSHSVIEKGQTVTLRCDPISGHDNLYWYRRVMGKEIKFLLHFVKESKQDESGMPNNRFLAERTGGTYSTLKVQPAELEDSGVYFCASSQGTESTDTQYFGPGTRLTVL.

This clonotype was observed a single time. The chain uses TRBV18 and TRBJ1-5; D is unclear. CDR3 length: 15 amino acids. Germline values: CDR1 KGHSH, CDR2 LQKENI. V lost 2 bases to trimming and J lost 1 base, with 9 bases between them. The CDR3 sequence: CASSPVPMSNQPQHF. The DNA of the CDR3 is TGTGCCAGCTCACCAGTCCCCATGAGCAATCAGCCCCAGCATTTT.

This clonotype was observed many times. The chain has TRBV10-2 and TRBJ2-3, with D possibly matching TRBD1 (5 bases). V gave up 3 bases and J gave up 3 bases, with 16 bases separating them. This CDR3 comprises 16 residues. Germline V lookup: CDR1 WSHSY, CDR2 SAAADI. CDR3 nucleotide sequence: TGCGCCAGCAGTGAACAGGACCTCCGCCCGACAGATACGCAGTATTTT. Translation gives CASSEQDLRPTDTQYF.

This chain links TRBV2 with TRBJ2-7; D call uncertain. Germline CDR1 reads SNHLY; CDR2 reads FYNNEI. Trimming stripped 0 bases from V and 2 bases from J, with 8 bases between. The length of the CDR3 is 14 residues. The CDR3 here is CASSEAYGPYEQYF. The CDR3 DNA is TGTGCCAGCAGTGAAGCCTACGGCCCCTACGAGCAGTACTTC.

This clonotype was recorded many times. The V gene is TRBV2, the J gene TRBJ2-1, with 12 nucleotides matching TRBD2. Trimming cost V 6 bases and J 8 bases; bases outside gene matches: 5. CDR1 and CDR2 (germline): SNHLY, FYNNEI. There are 14 residues in the CDR3. The CDR3 DNA is TGTGCCAGCAGCAGGACTAGCGGGGTAGATGAGCAGTTCTTC. It is translated as CASSRTSGVDEQFF.

This clonotype was detected a few times. V gene TRBV12-3 or TRBV12-4 combines with J gene TRBJ1-1, with D possibly TRBD1 on 6 matching bases. This CDR3 region has 16 residues. Trimming stripped 0 bases from V and 3 bases from J, with 14 bases between. CDR3 residues: CASSLAGGGWYTEAFF. In DNA form, the CDR3 reads TGTGCCAGCAGTTTAGCTGGCGGGGGCTGGTACACTGAAGCTTTCTTT.

The chain has TRBV6-4 and TRBJ2-3; 7 bases map to TRBD1. After removal of 8 bases from V and 4 bases from J, the junction contained 9 bases not matched to a gene. CDR1 and CDR2 from the germline V gene are MRHNA and SNTAGT. This CDR3 comprises 14 residues. The CDR3 sequence is CASSRQGLPDTQYF. The CDR3 bases are TGTGCCAGCTCAAGACAGGGTCTACCAGATACGCAGTATTTT.

This chain uses TRBV6-1 with TRBJ2-1, with a tentative D call TRBD2 (6 bases). This CDR3 region has 17 residues. V was clipped by 5 bases and J by 2 bases, with 19 bases between them. Germline V lookup: CDR1 MNHNS, CDR2 SASEGT. CDR3 amino acids: CASSPRGSGLTYNEQFF. In DNA, the CDR3 is TGTGCCAGCAGTCCCCGGGGTAGCGGACTTACCTACAATGAGCAGTTCTTC.

This clonotype was counted ten times or more. V is TRBV20-1 and J is TRBJ2-1; D gene unclear. CDR3 length equals 14 residues. Trimming removed 6 bases from V and 0 bases from J, with 12 bases in between. CDR1 is DFQATT and CDR2 is SNEGSKA in the germline V gene (reference sequence). CDR3 protein: CSARSFSSYNEQFF. Written as DNA, the CDR3 is TGCAGTGCAAGAAGCTTCAGCTCCTACAATGAGCAGTTCTTC.

This clonotype was recorded at least ten times. Here the CDR3 DNA reads TGCAGTGCCCCTGGGACAGGGGTGGATGAGCAGTTCTTC. This encodes CSAPGTGVDEQFF. The chain links TRBV20-1 to TRBJ2-1, with 10 nucleotides matching TRBD1. CDR1 DFQATT and CDR2 SNEGSKA come from the germline V gene (reference sequence). This CDR3 has 13 residues. The trim removed 6 bases at V and 8 bases at J, leaving 7 bases unmatched.

This clonotype came up many times. The chain employs TRBV20-1 and TRBJ2-3, with a weak D call TRBD2 (5 bases). The CDR3 length is 12 residues. CDR1 DFQATT and CDR2 SNEGSKA come from the germline V gene (reference sequence). Trimming shortened V by 5 bases and J by 6 bases, and 12 bases separated the two germline ends. CDR3 loop: CSAGLGEDTQYF. Written as DNA, the CDR3 is TGCAGTGCTGGACTGGGAGAGGATACGCAGTATTTT.

This chain uses TRBV6-2 or TRBV6-3 with TRBJ2-1, with 7 positions matching TRBD1. Germline V lookup: CDR1 MNHEY, CDR2 SVGEGT. Losses at the gene ends were 2 bases for V and 2 bases for J; bases not matched to a gene: 3. The CDR3 sequence is 15 residues long. The CDR3 bases are TGTGCCAGCAGTTACCCAGGGGGACCCTACAATGAGCAGTTCTTC. This encodes CASSYPGGPYNEQFF.

The rearrangement links TRBV5-6 to TRBJ1-3; 7 nucleotides align to TRBD1. Trimming removed 2 bases from V and 0 bases from J; junction bases left unmatched: 5. This CDR3 comprises 16 residues. The germline gives CDR1 SGHDT, CDR2 YYEEEE. The CDR3 coding sequence is TGTGCCAGCAGCTTAAAGACAGGGTTCTCTGGAAACACCATATATTTT. Translating gives CASSLKTGFSGNTIYF.

The table lists this clonotype with many counts. The chain links TRBV20-1 to TRBJ2-3; no reliable D call. Germline lookup yields CDR1 DFQATT and CDR2 SNEGSKA (reference sequence). Trimming pared 6 bases from V and 2 bases from J, leaving 12 bases between. This CDR3 is 13 amino acids long. This CDR3 is CSATSRYTDTQYF. As DNA, the CDR3 is TGCAGTGCGACCAGTCGGTACACAGATACGCAGTATTTT.

In this sample, this clonotype turned up many times. The chain has TRBV20-1 and TRBJ1-4; D not certain. CDR3 size: 15 residues. Germline-derived CDR1 and CDR2 are DFQATT and SNEGSKA (reference sequence). Trimming left V 4 bases short and J 0 bases short, with 12 bases between. The DNA of the CDR3 is TGCAGTGCTAAAGACAACATAGCAACTAATGAAAAACTGTTTTTT. Protein product: CSAKDNIATNEKLFF.

This clonotype was counted many times. V and J are TRBV2 and TRBJ2-7, with TRBD2 identical over 14 bases. Germline CDR1 SNHLY, CDR2 FYNNEI. The CDR3 runs 15 residues. The junction had 4 bases not matched to a gene; V was cut back by 7 bases and J by 2 bases. CDR3 protein: CASIGTSGRAYEQYF. The DNA of the CDR3 is TGTGCCAGCATCGGGACTAGCGGGAGAGCCTACGAGCAGTACTTC.

Concerning this clonotype itself: This may arise from a read error, as a much more abundant clone is one base away. V usage is TRBV28 and J usage is TRBJ2-7; 8 bases map to TRBD2. Germline V gene lookup returns CDR1 MDHEN and CDR2 SYDVKM. The V segment lost 3 bases and the J segment 7 bases; nucleotides outside the gene matches: 11. The CDR3 sequence is 15 residues long. CDR3 region: CASSFRREVRNEQYF. The DNA of the CDR3 is TGTGCCAGCAGTTTCAGGCGGGAGGTGAGGAATGAGCAGTACTTC.

The V and J genes are TRBV15 and TRBJ1-3; a weak D match, TRBD1 (6 bases). The CDR3 totals 21 residues. Germline V gives CDR1 LNHNV, CDR2 YYDKDF (reference sequence). Trimming pared 4 bases from V and 2 bases from J, leaving 30 bases between. Written as DNA, the CDR3 is TGTGCCACCAGCAAGGGGTTGGGGGTTCAACAGGGAAGGTTAACTGGAAACACCATATATTTT. This sequence encodes CATSKGLGVQQGRLTGNTIYF.

The table lists this clonotype with many counts. The chain links TRBV30 to TRBJ2-7; 8 nucleotides agree with TRBD1. The V gene end was trimmed by 3 bases and the J gene end by 3 bases; junction bases not matched to a gene: 1. Germline V gene lookup returns CDR1 GTSNPN and CDR2 SVGIG (reference sequence). This CDR3 spans 12 amino acids. The CDR3 DNA follows: TGTGCCTGGAGCGGACAGGGCTACGAGCAGTACTTC. This sequence encodes CAWSGQGYEQYF.

This clonotype was seen many times. The chain joins TRBV20-1 to TRBJ2-7, with unresolved D. CDR1 DFQATT and CDR2 SNEGSKA come from the germline V gene (reference sequence). The CDR3 spans 10 residues. The V gene lost 3 bases and the J gene lost 5 bases, with 5 bases spanning the gap. CDR3 loop: CSASRNEQYF. The CDR3 DNA reads as TGCAGTGCTAGTAGGAACGAGCAGTACTTC.

This clonotype was seen ten or more times. The chain couples TRBV6-1 to TRBJ1-1; D possibly corresponds to TRBD1 (6 bases). Germline V gene data show CDR1 as MNHNS and CDR2 as SASEGT. The V end was cut by 6 bases, the J end by 1 base, with 9 bases between. This CDR3 is 13 amino acids long. The CDR3 bases are TGTGCCAGCAGATGGACAGAGAACACTGAAGCTTTCTTT. Its protein is CASRWTENTEAFF.

Ten or more counts support this clonotype. The chain employs TRBV20-1 and TRBJ2-3; D uncertain. Trimming cost V 0 bases and J 2 bases, with 3 bases left between them. Germline V gene sequence: CDR1 DFQATT, CDR2 SNEGSKA (reference sequence). CDR3 length: 12 amino acids. Here the CDR3 DNA reads TGCAGTGCTAGAGAGAACACAGATACGCAGTATTTT. It codes for CSARENTDTQYF.

The rearrangement joins TRBV6-1 to TRBJ2-7; D is possibly TRBD2 (5 bases). V gave up 9 bases and J gave up 4 bases, with 13 bases separating them. Germline values: CDR1 MNHNS, CDR2 SASEGT. This CDR3 comprises 12 residues. The CDR3 region is CASTGNEYEQYF. In DNA form, the CDR3 reads TGTGCCAGTACCGGGAATGAATACGAGCAGTACTTC.